This entry is about one TCR beta chain. Sequencing was performed with immunoSEQ multiplex PCR; in TCRdb, only in-frame clones are kept and a portion is missing. Of 200,000 to 250,000 clones in the sample, around nine tenths were seen once. Looked up from germline, CDR1 is SGHRS and CDR2 is YFSETQ. This CDR3 contains 14 residues. Trimming shortened V by 1 base and J by 4 bases, and 11 bases separated the two germline ends. This sample is drawn from a study of blood T cell repertoires in COVID-19. Study-wide background: The cDNA or gDNA used as material had been derived from T cells, B-cell-depleted T cells, or PBMCs.

Participants had their cohort set by participant-reported clinical history. Symptom resolution, clearance, or two negative PCRs marked the recovered donors of Cohort 3. The rearrangement uses TRBV5-1 and TRBJ1-2; D ambiguous. The sample taken for sequencing was PBMCs or T cells enriched from blood (not recorded which). This TCR was recovered from a woman aged 50 to 65 who had recovered from COVID-19. CDR3 loop: CASSLSPGPYGYTF. The CDR3 coding sequence is TGCGCCAGCAGCTTGTCCCCAGGTCCCTATGGCTACACCTTC.